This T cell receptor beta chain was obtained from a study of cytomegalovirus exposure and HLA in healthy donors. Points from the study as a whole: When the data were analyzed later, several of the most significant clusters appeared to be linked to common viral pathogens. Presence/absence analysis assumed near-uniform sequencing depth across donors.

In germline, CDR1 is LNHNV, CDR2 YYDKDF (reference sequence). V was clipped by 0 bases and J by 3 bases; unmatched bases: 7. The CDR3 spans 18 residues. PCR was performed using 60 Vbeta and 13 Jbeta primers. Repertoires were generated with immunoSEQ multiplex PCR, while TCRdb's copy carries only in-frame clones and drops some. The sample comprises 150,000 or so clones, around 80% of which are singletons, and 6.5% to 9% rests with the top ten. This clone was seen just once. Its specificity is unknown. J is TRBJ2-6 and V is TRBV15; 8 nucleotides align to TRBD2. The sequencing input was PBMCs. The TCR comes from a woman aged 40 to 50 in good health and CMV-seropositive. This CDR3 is CATSRDLAGTLGANVLTF. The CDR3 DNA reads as TGTGCCACCAGCAGAGATCTAGCGGGTACACTTGGGGCCAACGTCCTGACTTTC. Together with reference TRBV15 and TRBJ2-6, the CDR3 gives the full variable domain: DAMVIQNPRYQVTQFGKPVTLSCSQTLNHNVMYWYQQKSSQAPKLLFHYYDKDFNNEADTPDNFQSRRPNTSFCFLDIRSPGLGDTAMYLCATSRDLAGTLGANVLTFGAGSRLTVL.